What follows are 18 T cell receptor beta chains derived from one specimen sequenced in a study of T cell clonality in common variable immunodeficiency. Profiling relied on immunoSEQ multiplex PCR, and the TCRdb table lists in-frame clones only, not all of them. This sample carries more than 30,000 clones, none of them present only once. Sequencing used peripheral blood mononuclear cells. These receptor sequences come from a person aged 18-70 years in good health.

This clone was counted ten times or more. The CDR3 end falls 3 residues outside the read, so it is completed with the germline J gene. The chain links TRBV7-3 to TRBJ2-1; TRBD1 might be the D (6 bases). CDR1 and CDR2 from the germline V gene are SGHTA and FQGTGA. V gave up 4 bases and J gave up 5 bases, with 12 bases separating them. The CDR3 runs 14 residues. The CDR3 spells CASSSGTLNNEQFF. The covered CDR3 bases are TGTGCCAGCAGCTCCGGGACACTTAACAATGAG.

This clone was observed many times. CDR3 bases read: TGTGCCAGTAGTGCCCCCGACAGTCTAAATTCACCC. It yields the protein CASSAPDSLNSP. The entire CDR3 protein reads CASSAPDSLNSPLHF. The gene calls are TRBV19 and TRBJ1-6, with D possibly matching TRBD1 (5 bases). The CDR3 extends 3 residues past the end of the read, so its final part is completed from the germline J gene. There are 15 residues in the CDR3. With 5 bases removed from V and 7 bases from J, the gap between germline ends came to 15 bases. CDR1 is LNHDA, CDR2 SQIVND, per germline (reference sequence). Variable domain in full (rest from reference TRBV19 and TRBJ1-6): DGGITQSPKYLFRKEGQNVTLSCEQNLNHDAMYWYRQDPGQGLRLIYYSQIVNDFQKGDIAEGYSVSREKKESFPLTVTSAQKNPTAFYLCASSAPDSLNSPLHFGNGTRLTVT.

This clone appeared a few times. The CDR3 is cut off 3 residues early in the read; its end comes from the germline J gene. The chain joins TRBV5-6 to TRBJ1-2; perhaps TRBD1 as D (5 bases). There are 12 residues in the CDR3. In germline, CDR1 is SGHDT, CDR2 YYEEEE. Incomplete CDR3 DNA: TGTGCCAGCAGCTCAGGGATGGGCGGC. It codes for CASSSGMGG. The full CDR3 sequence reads CASSSGMGGYTF. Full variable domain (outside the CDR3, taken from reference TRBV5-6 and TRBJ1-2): DAGVTQSPTHLIKTRGQQVTLRCSPKSGHDTVSWYQQALGQGPQFIFQYYEEEERQRGNFPDRFSGHQFPNYSSELNVNALLLGDSALYLCASSSGMGGYTFGSGTRLTVV.

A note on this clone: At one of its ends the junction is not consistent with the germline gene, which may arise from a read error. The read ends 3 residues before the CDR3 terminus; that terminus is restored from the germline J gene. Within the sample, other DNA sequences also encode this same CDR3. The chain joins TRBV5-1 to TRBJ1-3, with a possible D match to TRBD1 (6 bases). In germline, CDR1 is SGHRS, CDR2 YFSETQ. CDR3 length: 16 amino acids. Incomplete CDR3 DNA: TGCGCCAGCAGCCTGACGGACAGCCGCTCTGGAAACACT. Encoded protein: CASSLTDSRSGNT. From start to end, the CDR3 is CASSLTDSRSGNTIYF.

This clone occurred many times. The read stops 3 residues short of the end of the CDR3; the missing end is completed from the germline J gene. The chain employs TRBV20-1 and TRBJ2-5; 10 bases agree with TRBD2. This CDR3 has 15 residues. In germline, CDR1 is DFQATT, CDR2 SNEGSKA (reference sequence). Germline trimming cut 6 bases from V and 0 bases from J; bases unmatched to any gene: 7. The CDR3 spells CSAQGLAEYQETQYF. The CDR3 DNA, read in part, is TGCAGTGCACAAGGACTAGCGGAATACCAAGAGACC.

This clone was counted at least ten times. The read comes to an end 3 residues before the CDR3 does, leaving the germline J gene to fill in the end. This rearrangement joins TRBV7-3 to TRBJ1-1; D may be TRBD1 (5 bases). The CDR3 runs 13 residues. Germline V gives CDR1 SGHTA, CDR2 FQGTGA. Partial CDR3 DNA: TGTGCCAGCAGCCAGGGTCGGTCCTATGGG. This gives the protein CASSQGRSYG. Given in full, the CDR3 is CASSQGRSYGAFF. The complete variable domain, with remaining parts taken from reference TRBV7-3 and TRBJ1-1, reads GAGVSQTPSNKVTEKGKYVELRCDPISGHTALYWYRQSLGQGPEFLIYFQGTGAADDSGLPNDRFFAVRPEGSVSTLKIQRTERGDSAVYLCASSQGRSYGAFFGQGTRLTVV.

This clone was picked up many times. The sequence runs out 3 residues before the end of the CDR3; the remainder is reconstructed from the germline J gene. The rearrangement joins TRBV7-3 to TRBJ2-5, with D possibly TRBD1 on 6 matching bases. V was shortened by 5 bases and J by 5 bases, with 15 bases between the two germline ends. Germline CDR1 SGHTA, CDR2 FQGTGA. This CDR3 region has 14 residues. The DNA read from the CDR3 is TGTGCCAGCAGCCCCACAGGGTCGTGGGAGACC. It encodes CASSPTGSWET. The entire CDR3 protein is CASSPTGSWETQYF.

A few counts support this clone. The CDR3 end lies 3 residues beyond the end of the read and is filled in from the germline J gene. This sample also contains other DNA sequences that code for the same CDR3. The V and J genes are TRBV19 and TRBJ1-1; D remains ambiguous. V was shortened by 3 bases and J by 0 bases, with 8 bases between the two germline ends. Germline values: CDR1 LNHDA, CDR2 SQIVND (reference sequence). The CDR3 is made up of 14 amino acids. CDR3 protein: CASSIEGLNTEAFF. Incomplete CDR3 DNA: TGTGCCAGTAGTATTGAAGGGCTGAACACTGAA.

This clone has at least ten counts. The covered CDR3 bases are TGTGCCAGCAGTGCAAACTATGGC. Translation: CASSANYG. The full CDR3 protein reads CASSANYGYTF. This chain connects TRBV6-1 to TRBJ1-2; D is unclear. With the read ending 3 residues before the CDR3 end, the germline J gene is used to fill in that end. The germline V gene has CDR1 MNHNS and CDR2 SASEGT. This CDR3 has 11 residues. Between the trimmed V and J ends, which lost 4 bases and 2 bases, there was a span of 2 bases.

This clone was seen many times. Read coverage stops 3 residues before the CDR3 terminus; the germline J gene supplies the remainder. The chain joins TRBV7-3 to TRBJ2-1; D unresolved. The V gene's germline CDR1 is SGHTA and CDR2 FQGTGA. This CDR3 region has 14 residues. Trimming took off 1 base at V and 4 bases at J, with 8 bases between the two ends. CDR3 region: CASSLSFSYNEQFF. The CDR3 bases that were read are TGTGCCAGCAGCTTAAGTTTCAGTTACAATGAG.

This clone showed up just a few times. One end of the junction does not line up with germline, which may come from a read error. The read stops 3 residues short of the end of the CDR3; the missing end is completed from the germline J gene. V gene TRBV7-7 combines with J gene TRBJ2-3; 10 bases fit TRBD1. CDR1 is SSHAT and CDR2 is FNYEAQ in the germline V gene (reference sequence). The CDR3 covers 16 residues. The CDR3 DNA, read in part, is TGTGCTAGCAGCTTAGGTGGACAGGGGGGCCCAGAGACG. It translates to CASSLGGQGGPET. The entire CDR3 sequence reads CASSLGGQGGPETQYF.

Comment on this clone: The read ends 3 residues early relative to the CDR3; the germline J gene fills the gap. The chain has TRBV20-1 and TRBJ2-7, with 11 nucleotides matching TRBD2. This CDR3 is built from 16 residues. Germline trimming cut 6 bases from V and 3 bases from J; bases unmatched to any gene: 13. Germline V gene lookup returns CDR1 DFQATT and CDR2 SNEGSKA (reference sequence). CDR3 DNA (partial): TGCAGTGCCCTACGCCCACTAGCGGGAGAGAGCTACGAG. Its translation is CSALRPLAGESYE. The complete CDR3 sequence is CSALRPLAGESYEQYF.

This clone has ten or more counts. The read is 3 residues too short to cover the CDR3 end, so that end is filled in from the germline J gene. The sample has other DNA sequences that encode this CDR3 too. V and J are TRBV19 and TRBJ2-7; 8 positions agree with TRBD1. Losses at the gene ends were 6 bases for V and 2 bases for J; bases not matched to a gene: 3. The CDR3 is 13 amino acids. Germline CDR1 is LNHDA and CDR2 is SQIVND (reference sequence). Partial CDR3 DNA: TGTGCCAGTAGCCCGGGACAGGCCTACGAG. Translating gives CASSPGQAYE. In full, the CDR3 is CASSPGQAYEQYF.

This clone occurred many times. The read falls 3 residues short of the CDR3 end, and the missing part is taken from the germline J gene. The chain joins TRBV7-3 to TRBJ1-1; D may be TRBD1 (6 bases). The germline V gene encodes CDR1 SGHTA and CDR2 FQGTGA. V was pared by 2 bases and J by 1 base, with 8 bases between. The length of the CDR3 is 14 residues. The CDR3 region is CASSLQGTNTEAFF. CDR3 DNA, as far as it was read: TGTGCCAGCAGCTTACAGGGGACGAACACTGAA.

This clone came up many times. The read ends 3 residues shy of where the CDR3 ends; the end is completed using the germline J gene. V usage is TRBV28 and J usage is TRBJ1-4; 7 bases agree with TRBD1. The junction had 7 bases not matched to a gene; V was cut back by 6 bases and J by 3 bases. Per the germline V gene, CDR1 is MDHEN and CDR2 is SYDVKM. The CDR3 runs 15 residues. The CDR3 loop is CASSPEGAANEKLFF. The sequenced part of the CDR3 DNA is TGTGCCAGCAGCCCTGAGGGGGCTGCTAATGAAAAA.

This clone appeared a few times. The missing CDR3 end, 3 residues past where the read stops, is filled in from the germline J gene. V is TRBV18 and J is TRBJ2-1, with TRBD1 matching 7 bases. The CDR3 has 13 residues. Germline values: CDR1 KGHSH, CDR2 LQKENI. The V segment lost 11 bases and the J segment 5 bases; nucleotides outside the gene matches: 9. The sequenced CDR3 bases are TGTGCCGGCCGCACAGGGGACGACAATGAG. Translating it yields CAGRTGDDNE. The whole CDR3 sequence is CAGRTGDDNEQFF.

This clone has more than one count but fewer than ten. CDR3: CAWSRQGVSEQYF. CDR3 DNA (partial): TGTGCCTGGAGCCGACAGGGGGTCAGCGAG. The J gene is TRBJ2-7, the V gene TRBV30; TRBD1 agrees at 9 bases. The CDR3 end falls 3 residues outside the read, so it is completed with the germline J gene. Per germline, CDR1 GTSNPN and CDR2 SVGIG (reference sequence). The trim removed 3 bases at V and 6 bases at J, leaving 6 bases unmatched. CDR3 size: 13 residues.

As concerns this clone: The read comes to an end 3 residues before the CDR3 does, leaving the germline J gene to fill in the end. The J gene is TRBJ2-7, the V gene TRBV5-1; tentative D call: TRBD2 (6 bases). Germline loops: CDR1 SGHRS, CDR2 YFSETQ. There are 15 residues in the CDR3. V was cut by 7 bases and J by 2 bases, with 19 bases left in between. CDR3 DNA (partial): TGCGCCAGCCACGCCGGGGGTAGCGGAACCTACGAG. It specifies CASHAGGSGTYE. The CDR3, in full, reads CASHAGGSGTYEQYF.